A selection of T cell receptor beta chains follows, all from one sample in a study of tumor T cells in aggressive B-cell lymphoma. Produced via immunoSEQ multiplex PCR; TCRdb's table is partial and in-frame only. The data show about 5,600 clones, about 80% seen once. The sequencing input was tumor tissue. The receptors were sampled from an adult with diffuse large B cell lymphoma. The CDR3 runs from the conserved cysteine through the conserved F or W. D genes are given only for firm matches. The listing skips clone size in some rows; elsewhere it reads once, few, many or a size class.

>TRBV5-4|.|TRBJ2-3|.
TGTGCCAGCAGCTTGGCGGATACGCAGTATTTT
CASSLADTQYF
>TRBV5-6|.|TRBJ2-7|.
TGTGCCAGCAGCACAGAAGAGACAGTGACCTACGAGCAGTACTTC
CASSTEETVTYEQYF
>TRBV7-2|.|TRBJ2-3|.
TGTGCCAGCAGCCAAGGAGGGGCCCCGGGCACAGATACGCAGTATTTT
CASSQGGAPGTDTQYF
>TRBV28|.|TRBJ1-1|TRBD1
TGTGCCAGCGTTGGACAGGTGAACACTGAAGCTTTCTTT
CASVGQVNTEAFF
>TRBV28|.|TRBJ2-7|TRBD2
TGTGCCAGCAGTTTAAGAACTAGCGGGAGTGTCACCTACGAGCAGTACTTC
CASSLRTSGSVTYEQYF
>TRBV7-2|.|TRBJ1-2|.
TGTGCCAGCAGCGATAGCGGGCCGGGGGTGGGTGGCTACACCTTC
CASSDSGPGVGGYTF
>TRBV5-1|.|TRBJ2-3|TRBD1
TGCGCCAGCAGCCAGGGGGCTAGCACAGATACGCAGTATTTT
CASSQGASTDTQYF
>TRBV28|.|TRBJ1-1|.
TGTGCCAGCAGCCAACTTCACAGTAAGTGGTACTCAACTGAAGCTTTCTTT
CASSQLHSKWYSTEAFF
>TRBV27|.|TRBJ2-3|TRBD2
TGTGCCAGTAGAATTCGGGAGGACACAGATACGCAGTATTTT
CASRIREDTDTQYF
>TRBV29-1|.|TRBJ2-3|TRBD2
TGCAGCGGGCAGGGATCGCCGGGGGGAGATACGCAGTATTTT
CSGQGSPGGDTQYF
>TRBV18|.|TRBJ1-5|TRBD1
TGTGCCAGCTCACCACCGGGACAGGGTAATCAGCCTCAGCATTTT
CASSPPGQGNQPQHF
>TRBV4-2|once|TRBJ2-7|TRBD2
TGTGCCAGCAGCCAGGGACTAGGCAATACGTTAGAGCAGTACTTC
CASSQGLGNTLEQYF
>TRBV7-8|.|TRBJ2-1|.
TGTGCCAGCAGCCCTGTCAGCGGACCCTACAATGAGCAGTTCTTC
CASSPVSGPYNEQFF